This T cell receptor beta chain was sequenced in a study of control samples from healthy donors and cancer patients. Generated by immunoSEQ multiplex PCR, the TCRdb table keeps only in-frame clones and is missing some. Of under 150,000 clones listed, over 85% are singletons. The CDR3 length is 15 residues. V gave up 0 bases and J gave up 4 bases; unmatched junction bases: 5. The V gene's germline CDR1 is LGHNA and CDR2 YNFKEQ. This chain connects TRBV4-2 to TRBJ1-2; 7 bases map to TRBD1. This TCR was recovered from a man between 50 and 59 years old with head and neck cancer. The sequenced material came from PBMCs. This CDR3 reads CASSQDLNRGYGYTF. As DNA, the CDR3 is TGTGCCAGCAGCCAAGATCTGAACAGGGGCTATGGCTACACCTTC.